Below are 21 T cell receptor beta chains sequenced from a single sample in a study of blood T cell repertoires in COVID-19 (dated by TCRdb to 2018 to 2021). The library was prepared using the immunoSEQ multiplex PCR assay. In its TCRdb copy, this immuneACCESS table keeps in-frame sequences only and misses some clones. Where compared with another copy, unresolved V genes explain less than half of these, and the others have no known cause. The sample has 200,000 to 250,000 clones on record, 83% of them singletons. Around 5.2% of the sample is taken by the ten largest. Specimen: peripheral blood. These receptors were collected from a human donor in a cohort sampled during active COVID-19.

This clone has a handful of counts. The CDR3 region has the DNA TGTGCCAGCAGCCGGACAGGATCTGGAAACACCATATATTTT. This encodes CASSRTGSGNTIYF. This sequence joins TRBV3-1 (or the pseudogene TRBV3-2) and TRBJ1-3; 7 bases map to TRBD1. CDR3 length: 14 residues. Per the germline V gene, CDR1 is LGHDT and CDR2 is YNNKEL (reference sequence). Trimming cost V 4 bases and J 1 base; bases outside gene matches: 1.

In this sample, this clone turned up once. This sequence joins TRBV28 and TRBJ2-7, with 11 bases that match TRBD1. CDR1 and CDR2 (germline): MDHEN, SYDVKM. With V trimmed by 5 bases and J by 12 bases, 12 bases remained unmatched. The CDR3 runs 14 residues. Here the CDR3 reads CASSSAGQGAVGYF. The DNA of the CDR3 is TGTGCCAGCAGTAGCGCTGGACAGGGGGCGGTTGGGTACTTC.

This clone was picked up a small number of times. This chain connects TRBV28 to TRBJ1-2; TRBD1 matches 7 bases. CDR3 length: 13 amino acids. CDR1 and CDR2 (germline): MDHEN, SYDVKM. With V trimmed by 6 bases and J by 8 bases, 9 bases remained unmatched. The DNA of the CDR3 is TGTGCCAGCAGCTTACAGGGGCGACAAGGCTACACCTTC. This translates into CASSLQGRQGYTF.

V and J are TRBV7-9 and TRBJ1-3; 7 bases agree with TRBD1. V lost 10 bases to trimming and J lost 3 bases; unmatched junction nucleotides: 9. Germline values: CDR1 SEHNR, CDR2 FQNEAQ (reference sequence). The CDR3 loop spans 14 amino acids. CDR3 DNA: TGTGCCACCCGGGACAGAGGGGATGGAAACACCATATATTTT. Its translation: CATRDRGDGNTIYF.

For the CDR3, the DNA is TGTGCCAGCGGGCTATTCGACGAGCAGTACTTC. Translated: CASGLFDEQYF. The chain couples TRBV12-3 or TRBV12-4 to TRBJ2-7; D gene uncertain. The V end was cut by 8 bases, the J end by 5 bases, with 10 bases between. This CDR3 has 11 amino acids.

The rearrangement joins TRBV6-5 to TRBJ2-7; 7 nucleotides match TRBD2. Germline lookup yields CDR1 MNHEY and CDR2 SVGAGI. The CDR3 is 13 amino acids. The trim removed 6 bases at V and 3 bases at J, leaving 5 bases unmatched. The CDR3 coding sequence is TGTGCCAGCAGACTGGGGGGGAGCTACGAGCAGTACTTC. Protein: CASRLGGSYEQYF.

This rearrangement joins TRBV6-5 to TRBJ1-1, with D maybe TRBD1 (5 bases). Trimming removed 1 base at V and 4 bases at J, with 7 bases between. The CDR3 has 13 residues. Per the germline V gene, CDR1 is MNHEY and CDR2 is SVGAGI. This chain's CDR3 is CASSYFTGTEAFF. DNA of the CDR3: TGTGCCAGCAGTTACTTCACAGGCACTGAAGCTTTCTTT.

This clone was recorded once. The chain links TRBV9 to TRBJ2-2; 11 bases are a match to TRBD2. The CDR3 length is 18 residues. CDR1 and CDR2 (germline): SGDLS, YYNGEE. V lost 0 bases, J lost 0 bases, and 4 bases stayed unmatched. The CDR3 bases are TGTGCCAGCAGCGTAGAGGGTAGCGGGGGGGCGAACACCGGGGAGCTGTTTTTT. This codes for CASSVEGSGGANTGELFF.

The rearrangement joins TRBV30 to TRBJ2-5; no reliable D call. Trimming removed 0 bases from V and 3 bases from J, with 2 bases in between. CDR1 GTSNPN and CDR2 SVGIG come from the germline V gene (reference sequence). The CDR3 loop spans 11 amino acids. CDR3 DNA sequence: TGTGCCTGGAGTGTCAAAGAGACCCAGTACTTC. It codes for CAWSVKETQYF.

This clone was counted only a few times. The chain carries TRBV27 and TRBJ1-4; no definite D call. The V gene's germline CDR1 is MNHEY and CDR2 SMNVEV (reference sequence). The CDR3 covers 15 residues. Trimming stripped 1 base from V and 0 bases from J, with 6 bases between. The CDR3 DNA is TGTGCCAGCAGTTTATGGCGGGCAACTAATGAAAAACTGTTTTTT. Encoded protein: CASSLWRATNEKLFF.

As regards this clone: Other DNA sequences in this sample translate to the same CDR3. The CDR3 spells CSATGVGEKLFF. The CDR3 nucleotides read TGCAGCGCGACAGGGGTTGGGGAAAAACTGTTTTTT. The V and J genes are TRBV29-1 and TRBJ1-4, with 8 bases lining up with TRBD1. Unmatched junction bases numbered 6, after V lost 7 bases and J lost 8 bases. The CDR3 is 12 amino acids. The germline V gene has CDR1 SQVTM and CDR2 ANQGSEA.

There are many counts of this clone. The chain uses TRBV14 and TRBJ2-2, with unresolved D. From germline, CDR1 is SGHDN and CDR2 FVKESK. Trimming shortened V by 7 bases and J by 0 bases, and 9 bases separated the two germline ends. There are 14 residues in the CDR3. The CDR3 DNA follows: TGTGCCAGCATGGCCAACGCGAACACCGGGGAGCTGTTTTTT. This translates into CASMANANTGELFF. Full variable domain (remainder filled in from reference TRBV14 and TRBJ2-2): EAGVTQFPSHSVIEKGQTVTLRCDPISGHDNLYWYRRVMGKEIKFLLHFVKESKQDESGMPNNRFLAERTGGTYSTLKVQPAELEDSGVYFCASMANANTGELFFGEGSRLTVL.

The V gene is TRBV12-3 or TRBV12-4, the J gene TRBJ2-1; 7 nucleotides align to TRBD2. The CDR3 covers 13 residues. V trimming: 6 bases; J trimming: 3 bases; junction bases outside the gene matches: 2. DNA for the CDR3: TGTGCCAGCAGGGCGGGGGACTACAATGAGCAGTTCTTC. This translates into CASRAGDYNEQFF.

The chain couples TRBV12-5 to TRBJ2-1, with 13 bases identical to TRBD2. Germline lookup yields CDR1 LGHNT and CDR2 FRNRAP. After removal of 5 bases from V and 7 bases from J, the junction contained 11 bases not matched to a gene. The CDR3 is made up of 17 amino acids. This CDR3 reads CASGQTGLAGVLNEQFF. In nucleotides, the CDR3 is TGTGCTAGTGGTCAAACCGGACTAGCGGGAGTGCTAAATGAGCAGTTCTTC.

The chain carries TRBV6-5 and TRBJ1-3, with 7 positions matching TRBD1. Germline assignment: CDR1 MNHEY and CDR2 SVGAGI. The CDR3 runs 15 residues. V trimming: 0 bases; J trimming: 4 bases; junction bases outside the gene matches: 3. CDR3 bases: TGTGCCAGCAGTTACTCCACAGGGGTGGGAAACACCATATATTTT. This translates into CASSYSTGVGNTIYF.

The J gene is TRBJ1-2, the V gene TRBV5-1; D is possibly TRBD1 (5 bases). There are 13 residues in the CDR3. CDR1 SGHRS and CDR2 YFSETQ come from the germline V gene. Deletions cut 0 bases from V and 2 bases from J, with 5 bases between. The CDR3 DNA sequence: TGCGCCAGCAGCTTGGACAGGAACTATGGCTACACCTTC. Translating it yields CASSLDRNYGYTF.

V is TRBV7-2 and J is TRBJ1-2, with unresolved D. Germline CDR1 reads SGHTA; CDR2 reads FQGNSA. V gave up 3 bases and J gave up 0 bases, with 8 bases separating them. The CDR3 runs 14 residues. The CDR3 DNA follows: TGTGCCAGCAGCTTCCTATCTGCTAACTATGGCTACACCTTC. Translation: CASSFLSANYGYTF.

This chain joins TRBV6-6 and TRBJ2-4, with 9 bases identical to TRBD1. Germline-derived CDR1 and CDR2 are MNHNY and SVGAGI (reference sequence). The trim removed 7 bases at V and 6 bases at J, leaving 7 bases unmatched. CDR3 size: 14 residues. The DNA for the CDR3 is TGTGCCAGCAACCTGGGACAGGGCGTAAACATTCAGTACTTC. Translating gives CASNLGQGVNIQYF.

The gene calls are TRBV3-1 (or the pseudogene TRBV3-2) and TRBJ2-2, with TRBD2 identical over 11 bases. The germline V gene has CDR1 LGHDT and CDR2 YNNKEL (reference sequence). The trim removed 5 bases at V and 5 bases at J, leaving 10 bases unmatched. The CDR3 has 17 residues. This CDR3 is CASSKDPSGGRTGELFF. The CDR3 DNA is TGTGCCAGCAGCAAGGACCCTAGCGGGGGGCGAACCGGGGAGCTGTTTTTT.

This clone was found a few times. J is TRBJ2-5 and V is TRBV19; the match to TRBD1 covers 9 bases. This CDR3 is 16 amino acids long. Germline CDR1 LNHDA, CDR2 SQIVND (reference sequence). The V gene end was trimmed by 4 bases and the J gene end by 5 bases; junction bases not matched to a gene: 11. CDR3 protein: CASSTRPGTGLETQYF. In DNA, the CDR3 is TGTGCCAGTAGTACTCGTCCCGGGACAGGGTTGGAGACCCAGTACTTC.

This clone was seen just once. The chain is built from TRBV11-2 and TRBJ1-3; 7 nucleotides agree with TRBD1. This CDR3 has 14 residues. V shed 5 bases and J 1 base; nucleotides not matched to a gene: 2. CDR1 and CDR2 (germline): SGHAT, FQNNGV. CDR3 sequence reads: CASSPGGSGNTIYF. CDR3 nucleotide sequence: TGTGCCAGCAGCCCAGGGGGATCTGGAAACACCATATATTTT.